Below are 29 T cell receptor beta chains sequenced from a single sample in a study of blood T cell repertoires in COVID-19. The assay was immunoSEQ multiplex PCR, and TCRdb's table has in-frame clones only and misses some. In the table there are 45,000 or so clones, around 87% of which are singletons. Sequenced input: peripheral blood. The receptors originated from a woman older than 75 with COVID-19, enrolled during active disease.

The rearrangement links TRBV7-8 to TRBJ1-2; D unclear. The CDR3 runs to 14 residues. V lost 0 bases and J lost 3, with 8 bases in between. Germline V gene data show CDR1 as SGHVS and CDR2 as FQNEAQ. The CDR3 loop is CASSLAEGDYGYTF. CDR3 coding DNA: TGTGCCAGCAGCTTAGCGGAGGGCGACTATGGCTACACCTTC.

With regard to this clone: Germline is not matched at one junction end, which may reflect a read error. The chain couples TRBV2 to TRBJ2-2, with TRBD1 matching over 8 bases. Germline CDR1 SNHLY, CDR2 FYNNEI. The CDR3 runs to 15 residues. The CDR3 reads CAGRYQGASTGELFF. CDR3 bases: TGTGCCGGCAGGTATCAGGGGGCAAGCACCGGGGAGCTGTTTTTT.

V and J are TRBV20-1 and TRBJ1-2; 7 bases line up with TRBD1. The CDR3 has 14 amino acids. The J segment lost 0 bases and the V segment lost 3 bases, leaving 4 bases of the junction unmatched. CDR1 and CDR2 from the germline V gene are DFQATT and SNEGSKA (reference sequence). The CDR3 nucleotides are TGCAGTGCTAGTCGACAGGGCCCTAACTATGGCTACACCTTC. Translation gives CSASRQGPNYGYTF.

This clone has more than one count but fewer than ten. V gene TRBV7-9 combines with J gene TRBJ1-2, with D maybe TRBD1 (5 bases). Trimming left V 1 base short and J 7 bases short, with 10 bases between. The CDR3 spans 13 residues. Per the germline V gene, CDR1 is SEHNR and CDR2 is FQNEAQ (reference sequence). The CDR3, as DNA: TGTGCCAGCAGCTTAGACCCGGGACTTGGCTACACCTTC. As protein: CASSLDPGLGYTF.

The CDR3 loop reads CASSFGGAGNEKLFF. The DNA of the CDR3 is TGTGCCAGCAGTTTCGGGGGAGCGGGTAATGAAAAACTGTTTTTT. The V gene is TRBV28, the J gene TRBJ1-4; D is possibly TRBD1 (5 bases). The length of the CDR3 is 15 residues. Between the trimmed V and J ends, which lost 3 bases and 4 bases, there was a span of 12 bases. Germline V gene lookup returns CDR1 MDHEN and CDR2 SYDVKM.

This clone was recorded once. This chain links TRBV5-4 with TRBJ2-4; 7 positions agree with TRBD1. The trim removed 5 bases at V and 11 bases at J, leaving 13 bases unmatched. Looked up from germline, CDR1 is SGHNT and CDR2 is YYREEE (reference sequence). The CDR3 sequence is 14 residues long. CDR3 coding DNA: TGTGCCAGCAGTTCCCAGGACAGGCGTTCCGTTCAGTACTTC. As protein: CASSSQDRRSVQYF.

CDR3 bases: TGTGCCAGCAGCCGCTTACTAGCGGACGGGGAGACCCAGTACTTC. Amino acids: CASSRLLADGETQYF. The gene calls are TRBV3-1 (or the pseudogene TRBV3-2) and TRBJ2-5, with TRBD2 matching over 8 bases. Germline loops: CDR1 LGHDT, CDR2 YNNKEL (reference sequence). With 4 bases clipped from V and 5 bases from J, the junction kept 9 bases outside the gene matches. This CDR3 contains 15 residues.

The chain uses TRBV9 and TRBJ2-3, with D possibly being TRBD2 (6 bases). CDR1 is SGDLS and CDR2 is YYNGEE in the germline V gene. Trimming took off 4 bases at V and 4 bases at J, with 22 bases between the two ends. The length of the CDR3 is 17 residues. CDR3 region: CASSKIPGGNGADTQYF. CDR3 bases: TGTGCCAGCAGCAAAATACCCGGGGGAAACGGGGCAGATACGCAGTATTTT.

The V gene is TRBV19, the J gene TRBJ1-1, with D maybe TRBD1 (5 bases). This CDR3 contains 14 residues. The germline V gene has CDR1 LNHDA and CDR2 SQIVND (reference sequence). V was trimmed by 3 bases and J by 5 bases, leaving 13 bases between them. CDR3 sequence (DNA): TGTGCCAGTAGTATCGACCGGGGGAGGACTGAAGCTTTCTTT. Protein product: CASSIDRGRTEAFF.

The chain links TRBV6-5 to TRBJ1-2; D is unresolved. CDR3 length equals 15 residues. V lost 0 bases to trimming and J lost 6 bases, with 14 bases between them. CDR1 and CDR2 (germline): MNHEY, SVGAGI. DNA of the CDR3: TGTGCCAGCAGTTACTCGGCGCGGCTGGTGAATGGCTACACCTTC. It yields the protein CASSYSARLVNGYTF.

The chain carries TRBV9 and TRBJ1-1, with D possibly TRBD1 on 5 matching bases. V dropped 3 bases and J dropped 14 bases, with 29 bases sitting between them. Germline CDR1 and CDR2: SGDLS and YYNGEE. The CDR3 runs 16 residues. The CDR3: CASSEGGFWTRGGEFF. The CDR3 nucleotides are TGTGCCAGCAGCGAGGGAGGTTTCTGGACACGGGGGGGAGAATTCTTT. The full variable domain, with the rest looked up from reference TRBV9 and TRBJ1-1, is DSGVTQTPKHLITATGQRVTLRCSPRSGDLSVYWYQQSLDQGLQFLIQYYNGEERAKGNILERFSAQQFPDLHSELNLSSLELGDSALYFCASSEGGFWTRGGEFFGQGTRLTVV.

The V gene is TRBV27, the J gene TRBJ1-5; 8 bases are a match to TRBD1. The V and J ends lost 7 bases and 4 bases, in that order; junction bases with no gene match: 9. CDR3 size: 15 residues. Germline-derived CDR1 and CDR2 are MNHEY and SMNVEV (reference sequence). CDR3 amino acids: CASNPGQGWNQPQHF. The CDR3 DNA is TGTGCCAGCAACCCAGGACAGGGCTGGAATCAGCCCCAGCATTTT.

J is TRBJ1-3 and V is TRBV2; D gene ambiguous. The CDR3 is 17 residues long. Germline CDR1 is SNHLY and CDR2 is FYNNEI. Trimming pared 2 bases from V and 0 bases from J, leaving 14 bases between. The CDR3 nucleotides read TGTGCCAGCAGTGAATACGGAGACGGGAGCTCTGGAAACACCATATATTTT. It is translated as CASSEYGDGSSGNTIYF.

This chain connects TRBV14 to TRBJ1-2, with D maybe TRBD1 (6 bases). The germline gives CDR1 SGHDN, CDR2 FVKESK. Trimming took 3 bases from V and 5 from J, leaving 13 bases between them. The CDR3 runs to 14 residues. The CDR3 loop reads CASSQGTGLYGYTF. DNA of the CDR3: TGTGCCAGCAGCCAGGGCACAGGGTTATATGGCTACACCTTC.

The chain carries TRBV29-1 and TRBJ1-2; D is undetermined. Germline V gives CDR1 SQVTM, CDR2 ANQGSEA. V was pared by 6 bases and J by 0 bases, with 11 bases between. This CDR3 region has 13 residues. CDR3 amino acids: CSVRDEANYGYTF. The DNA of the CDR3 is TGCAGCGTCCGGGATGAGGCTAACTATGGCTACACCTTC. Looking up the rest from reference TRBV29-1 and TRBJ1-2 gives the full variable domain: SAVISQKPSRDICQRGTSLTIQCQVDSQVTMMFWYRQQPGQSLTLIATANQGSEATYESGFVIDKFPISRPNLTFSTLTVSNMSPEDSSIYLCSVRDEANYGYTFGSGTRLTVV.

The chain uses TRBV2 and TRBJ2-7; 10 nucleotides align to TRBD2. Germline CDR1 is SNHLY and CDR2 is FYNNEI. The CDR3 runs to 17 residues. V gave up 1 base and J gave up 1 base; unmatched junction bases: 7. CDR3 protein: CASSEGLAGVGSYEQYF. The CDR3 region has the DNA TGTGCCAGCAGTGAAGGGCTAGCGGGAGTCGGGTCCTACGAGCAGTACTTC.

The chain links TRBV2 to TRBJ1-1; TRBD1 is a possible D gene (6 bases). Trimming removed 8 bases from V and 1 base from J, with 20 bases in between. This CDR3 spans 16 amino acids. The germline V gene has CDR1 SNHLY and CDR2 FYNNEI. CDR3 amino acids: CASRSKTGYKNTEAFF. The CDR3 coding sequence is TGTGCCAGCCGATCAAAAACAGGGTATAAGAACACTGAAGCTTTCTTT.

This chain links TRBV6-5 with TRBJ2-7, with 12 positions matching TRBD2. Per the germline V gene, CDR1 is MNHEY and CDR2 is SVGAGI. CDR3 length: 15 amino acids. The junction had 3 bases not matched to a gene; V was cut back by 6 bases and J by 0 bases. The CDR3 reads CASSSSGGVSYEQYF. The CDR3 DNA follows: TGTGCCAGCAGCTCTAGCGGGGGGGTCTCCTACGAGCAGTACTTC.

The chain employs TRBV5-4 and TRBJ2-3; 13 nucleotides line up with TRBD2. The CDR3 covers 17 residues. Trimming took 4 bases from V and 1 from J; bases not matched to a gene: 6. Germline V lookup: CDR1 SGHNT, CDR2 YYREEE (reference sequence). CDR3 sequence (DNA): TGTGCCAGCAGCGACGTAGGGACTAGCGGGGGCACAGATACGCAGTATTTT. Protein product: CASSDVGTSGGTDTQYF.

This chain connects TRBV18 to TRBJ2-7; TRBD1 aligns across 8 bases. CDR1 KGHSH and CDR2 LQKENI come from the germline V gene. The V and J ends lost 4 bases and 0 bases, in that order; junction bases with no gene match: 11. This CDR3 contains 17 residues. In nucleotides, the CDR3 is TGTGCCAGCTCACGTGAGATGGGACAGGTCAACTCCTACGAGCAGTACTTC. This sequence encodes CASSREMGQVNSYEQYF.

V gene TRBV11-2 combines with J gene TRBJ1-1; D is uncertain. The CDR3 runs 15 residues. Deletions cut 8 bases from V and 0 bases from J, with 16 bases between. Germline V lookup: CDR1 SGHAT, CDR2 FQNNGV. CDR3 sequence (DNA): TGTGCCAGCTGTCCGAATCGCGCAATGAACACTGAAGCTTTCTTT. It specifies CASCPNRAMNTEAFF.

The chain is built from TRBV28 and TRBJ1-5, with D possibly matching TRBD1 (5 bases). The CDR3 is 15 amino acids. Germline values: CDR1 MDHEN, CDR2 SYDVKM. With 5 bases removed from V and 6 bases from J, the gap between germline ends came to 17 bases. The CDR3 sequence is CASSPWEGGTQPQHF. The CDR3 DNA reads TGTGCCAGCAGTCCGTGGGAAGGAGGGACTCAGCCCCAGCATTTT.

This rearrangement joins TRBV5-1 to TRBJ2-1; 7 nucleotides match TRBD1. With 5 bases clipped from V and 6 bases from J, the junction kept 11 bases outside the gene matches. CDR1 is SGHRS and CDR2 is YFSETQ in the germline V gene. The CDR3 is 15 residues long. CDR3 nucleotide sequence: TGCGCCAGCAGTCCCGACAGGGCTGGGTCCAATGAGCAGTTCTTC. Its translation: CASSPDRAGSNEQFF.

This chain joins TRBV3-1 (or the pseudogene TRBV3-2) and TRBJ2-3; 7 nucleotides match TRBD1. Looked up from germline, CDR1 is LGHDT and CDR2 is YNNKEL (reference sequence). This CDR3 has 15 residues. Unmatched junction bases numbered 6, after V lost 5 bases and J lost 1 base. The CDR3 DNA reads TGTGCCAGCAGCAAGGGACAGCTAGGCACAGATACGCAGTATTTT. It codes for CASSKGQLGTDTQYF.

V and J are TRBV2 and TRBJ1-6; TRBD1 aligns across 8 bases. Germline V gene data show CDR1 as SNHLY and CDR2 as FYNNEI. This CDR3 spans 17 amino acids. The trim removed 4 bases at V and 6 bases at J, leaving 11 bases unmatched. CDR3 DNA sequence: TGTGCCAGCAGTGTCAGGGGCAGGGGGCAGTCTAATTCACCCCTCCACTTT. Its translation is CASSVRGRGQSNSPLHF.

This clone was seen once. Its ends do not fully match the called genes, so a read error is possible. CDR3 region: CASSKWSGGDYGYTF. The CDR3 coding sequence is TGTGCCAGCAGTAAGTGGTCAGGAGGGGACTATGGCTACACCTTC. This chain joins TRBV19 and TRBJ1-2; a weak D match, TRBD1 (5 bases). Germline V gene sequence: CDR1 LNHDA, CDR2 SQIVND (reference sequence). The CDR3 is made up of 15 amino acids.

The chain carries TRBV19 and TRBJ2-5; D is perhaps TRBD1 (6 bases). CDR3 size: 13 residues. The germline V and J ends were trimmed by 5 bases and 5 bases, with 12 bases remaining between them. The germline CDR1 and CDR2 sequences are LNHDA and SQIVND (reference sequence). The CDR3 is CASSLTGGETQYF. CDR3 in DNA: TGTGCCAGTAGTCTGACAGGTGGGGAGACCCAGTACTTC.

CDR3 DNA sequence: TGTGCCAGCAGTCTGATCCAGCGGGGCGAGCAGTACTTC. It is translated as CASSLIQRGEQYF. This sequence joins TRBV27 and TRBJ2-7; 7 positions agree with TRBD2. The CDR3 extends over 13 amino acids. V dropped 5 bases and J dropped 6; count of bases not matched to a gene: 7. Germline V gene data show CDR1 as MNHEY and CDR2 as SMNVEV (reference sequence).

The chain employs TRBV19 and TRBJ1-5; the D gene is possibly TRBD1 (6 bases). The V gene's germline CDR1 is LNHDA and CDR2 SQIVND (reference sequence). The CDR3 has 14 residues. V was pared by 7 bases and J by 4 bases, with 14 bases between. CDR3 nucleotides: TGTGCCAGTATGAGAGGACAGAATAATCAGCCCCAGCATTTT. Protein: CASMRGQNNQPQHF. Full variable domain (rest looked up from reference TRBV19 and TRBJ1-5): DGGITQSPKYLFRKEGQNVTLSCEQNLNHDAMYWYRQDPGQGLRLIYYSQIVNDFQKGDIAEGYSVSREKKESFPLTVTSAQKNPTAFYLCASMRGQNNQPQHFGDGTRLSIL.